Listed below are T cell receptor beta chains from one sample, sequenced in a study of T cells in localized non-small cell lung cancer. Sequenced by immunoSEQ multiplex PCR; TCRdb stores in-frame clones only, minus some. Of fewer than 4,500 clones in the sample, around two fifths were seen once. The sequences come from lung tumor tissue, collected before any cancer treatment. These receptors originate from a male donor older than 55 with stage I lung adenocarcinoma. Both conserved end residues are part of each CDR3. D genes are given only for firm matches.

CAWGALQNSPSTNEKLFF TRBV30 -
CASSAPPGQYNEQFF TRBV9 -
CASSFVTEGSPLHF TRBV28 -
CASGFEETQYF TRBV12-5 -
CASSRRLNTGELFF TRBV28 -
CASSTRLAGAGGELFF TRBV18 TRBD2
CASSARSLGELFF TRBV19 -
CASSYGVSSGANVLTF TRBV6-8 -
CASSLRGQRLREQYF TRBV10-1 -
CASSLGGNTGELFF TRBV11-3 -
CASSNGGGTGELFF TRBV19 -
CAWSRTGGVYEQYF TRBV30 TRBD1
CASSSGTSTDTQYF TRBV5-1 -
CASTRSGGAMDIQYF TRBV19 TRBD1
CASSDSGAHHTQYF TRBV25-1 -
CASRPRVADNEQFF TRBV5-1 -
CASRRDFPRNEQYF TRBV6-8 -
CASSVALARSTDTQYF TRBV9 -
CASSLQTGTGYKNIQYF TRBV23-1 TRBD1
CASREGTGESQPQHF TRBV19 TRBD1
CASSAGGTASYEQYF TRBV6-8 -
CASSSDSVRYGYTF TRBV28 -
CASSVADNNEQFF TRBV9 -
CATSKDGTDYQPQHF TRBV15 TRBD1
CASGLGNSYEQYF TRBV12-5 -
CASSVEGQPLQYNEQFF TRBV9 -
CASSLGHRDQPQHF TRBV11-3 -
CASSKRSGSTGELFF TRBV6-8 -
CASGTITGNTIYF TRBV9 -
CASSVGLVDEQYF TRBV9 TRBD2
CASSPPGDTQYF TRBV6-8 -
CASSPMVAGSNTGELFF TRBV18 TRBD2
CSVGGRGGSDTGELFF TRBV29-1 TRBD2
CASRQGRNQPQHF TRBV2 -
CASSALLENTEAFF TRBV18 -
CASSLRVDSNYGYTF TRBV11-3 -
CASRGGQMDTGELFF TRBV6-8 TRBD2
CASRPGLAGGLLYNEQFF TRBV19 TRBD2
CSVPSWGQNGELFF TRBV29-1 -
CASSYWSLTGEMGEQFF TRBV6-8 TRBD1
CASSLLRRNDGYTF TRBV11-3 -
CASQTGRNTEAFF TRBV19 -
CASSYSGFTGGDEQYF TRBV6-8 TRBD1
CASTSVVGQSPLHF TRBV6-8 -
CATIDRGRNEQFF TRBV6-8 TRBD1
CASRGRTGLNTGELFF TRBV6-8 TRBD1
CASSIWGNQPQHF TRBV19 -
CACLGQGGYEQYF TRBV30 TRBD1
CASSFRDSTEAFF TRBV6-8 -
CASSLKVSGPQHF TRBV28 -
CASSPILRGYEQYF TRBV18 -